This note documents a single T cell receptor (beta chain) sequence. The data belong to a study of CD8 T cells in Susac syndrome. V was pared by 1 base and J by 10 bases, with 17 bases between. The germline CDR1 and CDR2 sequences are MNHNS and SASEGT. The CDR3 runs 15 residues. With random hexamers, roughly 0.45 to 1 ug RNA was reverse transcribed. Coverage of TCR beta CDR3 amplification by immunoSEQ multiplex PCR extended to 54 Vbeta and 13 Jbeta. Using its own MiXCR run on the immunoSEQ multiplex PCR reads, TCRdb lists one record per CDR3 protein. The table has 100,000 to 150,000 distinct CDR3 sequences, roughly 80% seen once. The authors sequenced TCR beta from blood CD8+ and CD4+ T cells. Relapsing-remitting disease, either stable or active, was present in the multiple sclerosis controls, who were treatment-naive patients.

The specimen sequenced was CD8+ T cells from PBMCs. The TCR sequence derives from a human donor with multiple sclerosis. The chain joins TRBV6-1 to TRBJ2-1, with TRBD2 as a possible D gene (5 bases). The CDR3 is CASSEVKLGLYEQFF. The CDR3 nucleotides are TGTGCCAGCAGTGAAGTTAAACTAGGGCTTTACGAGCAGTTCTTC.